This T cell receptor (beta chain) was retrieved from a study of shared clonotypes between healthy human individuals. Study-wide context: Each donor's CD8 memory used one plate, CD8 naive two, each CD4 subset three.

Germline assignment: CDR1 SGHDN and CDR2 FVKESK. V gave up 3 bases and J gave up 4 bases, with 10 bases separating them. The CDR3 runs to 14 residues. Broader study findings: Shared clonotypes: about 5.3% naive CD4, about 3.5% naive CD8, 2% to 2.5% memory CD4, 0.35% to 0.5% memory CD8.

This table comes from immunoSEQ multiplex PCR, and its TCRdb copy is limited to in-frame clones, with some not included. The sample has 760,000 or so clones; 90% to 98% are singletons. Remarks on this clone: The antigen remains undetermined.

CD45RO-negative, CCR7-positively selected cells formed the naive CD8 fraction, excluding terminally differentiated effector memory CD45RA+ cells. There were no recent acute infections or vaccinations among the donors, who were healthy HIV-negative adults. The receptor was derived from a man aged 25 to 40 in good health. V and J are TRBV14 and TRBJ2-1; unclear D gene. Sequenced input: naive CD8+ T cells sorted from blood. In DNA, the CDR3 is TGTGCCAGCAGCCAGGTCCTGAGGTACAATGAGCAGTTCTTC. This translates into CASSQVLRYNEQFF.